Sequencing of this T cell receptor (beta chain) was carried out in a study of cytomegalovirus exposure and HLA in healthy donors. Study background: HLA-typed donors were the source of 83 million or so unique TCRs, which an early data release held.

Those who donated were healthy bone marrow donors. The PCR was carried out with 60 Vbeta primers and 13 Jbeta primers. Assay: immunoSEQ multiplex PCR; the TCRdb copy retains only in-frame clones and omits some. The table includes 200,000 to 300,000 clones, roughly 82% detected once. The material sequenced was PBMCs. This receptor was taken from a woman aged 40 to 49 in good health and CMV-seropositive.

The CDR3 DNA reads TGTGCCAGCAGCTCCCGGCAAATAGCCAGCTCTGGGGCCAACGTCCTGACTTTC. This translates into CASSSRQIASSGANVLTF. The chain has TRBV7-2 and TRBJ2-6; unclear D gene. This CDR3 has 18 amino acids. CDR1 and CDR2 from the germline V gene are SGHTA and FQGNSA. Deletions cut 4 bases from V and 0 bases from J, with 16 bases between.